The 10 T cell receptor beta chains below all came from one sample that was sequenced in a study of T cells in Graves' hyperthyroidism and ophthalmopathy. RNA transcripts gave rise to amplified TCR beta CDR3 regions. First-round RT-PCR targeting the TCR CDR3 was performed with the HTBI primer set. TCRdb independently ran MiXCR on the multiplex PCR reads; one entry per CDR3 protein. The sample has over 450,000 distinct CDR3 sequences, about an eighth seen once. The sample taken for sequencing was blood. Source of these receptors: a woman under 30 with Graves' hyperthyroidism.

With regard to this clonotype: The junction and the germline gene differ at one end; a read error may be behind it. The rearrangement uses TRBV11-2 and TRBJ1-1; no clear D gene. The length of the CDR3 is 15 residues. Germline-derived CDR1 and CDR2 are SGHAT and FQNNGV. In DNA form, the CDR3 reads TGTGCCAGCAGCTTAGTACCTGAGGGTAACACTGAAGGTTTCTTT. Its protein product is CASSLVPEGNTEGFF.

The V gene is TRBV29-1, the J gene TRBJ1-1; 10 nucleotides agree with TRBD1. The CDR3 runs 14 residues. The germline CDR1 and CDR2 sequences are SQVTM and ANQGSEA. V lost 7 bases, J lost 5 bases, and 10 bases stayed unmatched. The CDR3 reads CSAPTGGVGTEAFF. The CDR3 DNA reads TGCAGCGCCCCGACAGGGGGCGTGGGTACTGAAGCTTTCTTT.

This chain's CDR3 is CASSKKLHGQWDRGRIQPQHF. For the CDR3, the DNA is TGCGCCAGCAGCAAAAAATTGCATGGGCAGTGGGACAGGGGGCGAATTCAGCCCCAGCATTTT. The chain combines TRBV4-1 with TRBJ1-5; the match to TRBD1 covers 12 bases. CDR3 length equals 21 residues. V gave up 5 bases and J gave up 6 bases; unmatched junction bases: 23. Germline CDR1 is MGHRA and CDR2 is YSYEKL.

The table lists this clonotype with a few counts. The gene calls are TRBV19 and TRBJ1-2; no firm D call. CDR3 length: 11 residues. The ends were cut back, 7 bases at V and 12 bases at J, with 15 bases in the middle. Germline V gene sequence: CDR1 LNHDA, CDR2 SQIVND (reference sequence). CDR3 in DNA: TGTGCCAGTAAGGCCGGCGCCCTCCACACCTTC. As protein: CASKAGALHTF. The full variable domain, its missing parts supplied by reference TRBV19 and TRBJ1-2, is DGGITQSPKYLFRKEGQNVTLSCEQNLNHDAMYWYRQDPGQGLRLIYYSQIVNDFQKGDIAEGYSVSREKKESFPLTVTSAQKNPTAFYLCASKAGALHTFGSGTRLTVV.

This clonotype occurred many times. For the CDR3, the DNA is TGTGCCAGCACGAGCGGGAGTGAGACCCAGTACTTC. This codes for CASTSGSETQYF. The V gene is TRBV2, the J gene TRBJ2-5; TRBD2 matches at 8 bases. CDR1 and CDR2 (germline): SNHLY, FYNNEI. V was pared by 7 bases and J by 5 bases, with 3 bases of the junction left unmatched. The CDR3 covers 12 residues.

This clonotype was observed at least ten times. The CDR3 protein is CASKTGPTEAFF. DNA for the CDR3: TGTGCCAGCAAGACAGGGCCCACTGAAGCTTTCTTT. The chain has TRBV12-3 or TRBV12-4 and TRBJ1-1, with 7 bases identical to TRBD1. V lost 7 bases to trimming and J lost 4 bases; unmatched junction nucleotides: 3. The length of the CDR3 is 12 residues.

This clonotype was seen at least ten times. The chain couples TRBV27 to TRBJ2-6; D unresolved. Trimming shortened V by 7 bases and J by 1 base, and 14 bases separated the two germline ends. Germline V gives CDR1 MNHEY, CDR2 SMNVEV (reference sequence). The CDR3 length is 16 residues. The CDR3 nucleotides are TGTGCCAGCACCGCCCTCCCAGTGTCTGGGGCCAACGTCCTGACTTTC. This codes for CASTALPVSGANVLTF.

The rearrangement uses TRBV20-1 and TRBJ2-3, with 9 nucleotides matching TRBD1. Germline CDR1 reads DFQATT; CDR2 reads SNEGSKA (reference sequence). This CDR3 has 13 amino acids. Trimming at V came to 5 bases and at J to 6 bases, leaving 6 bases not matched to a gene. CDR3 nucleotide sequence: TGCAGTGCTTGGGACAGGGTAGGGGATACGCAGTATTTT. Translating gives CSAWDRVGDTQYF.

This clonotype was picked up many times. The chain joins TRBV4-1 to TRBJ1-1, with unresolved D. CDR3 length: 16 amino acids. V lost 3 bases to trimming and J lost 0 bases, with 14 bases between them. In germline, CDR1 is MGHRA, CDR2 YSYEKL. CDR3 nucleotide sequence: TGCGCCAGCAGCCAGCCCCCTTTACAGCTGAACACTGAAGCTTTCTTT. Its translation is CASSQPPLQLNTEAFF.

This clonotype was seen many times. The chain couples TRBV6-1 to TRBJ2-7; the match to TRBD2 covers 9 bases. This CDR3 spans 13 amino acids. After removal of 7 bases from V and 2 bases from J, the junction contained 3 bases not matched to a gene. Germline V lookup: CDR1 MNHNS, CDR2 SASEGT. The CDR3 sequence: CASTAGGAYEQYV. The DNA of the CDR3 is TGTGCCAGCACCGCGGGGGGGGCCTACGAGCAGTACGTC.